The clone carrying this T cell receptor beta chain came up a few times. Its antigen is undetermined. The sample comes from a study of T-cell reconstitution after alpha-beta-depleted transplantation in children. Notes on the study in general: At around two months after transplant, the alpha-beta T cells were reportedly derived from several hundred expanded clones that came from non-depleted graft cells.

The TCRbeta library was prepared with unique molecular identifiers. One entry per CDR3 protein results from TCRdb running MiXCR on the PCR reads. There are roughly 570,000 distinct CDR3 sequences in the sample; 25% to 30% occur only once, and less than 40% lies in the top ten. V lost 6 bases and J lost 7; bases outside the gene matches: 3. The CDR3 is 11 residues long. This receptor was identified in a boy younger than two with Wiskott-Aldrich syndrome, due to receive a stem cell transplant. The source was PBMCs, collected before TCRalphabeta/CD19-depleted stem cell transplant. The J gene is TRBJ2-7, the V gene TRBV12-3 or TRBV12-4, with 7 bases fitting TRBD1. This CDR3 reads CASRTGREQYF. CDR3 DNA sequence: TGTGCCAGCAGGACAGGGCGGGAGCAGTACTTC.